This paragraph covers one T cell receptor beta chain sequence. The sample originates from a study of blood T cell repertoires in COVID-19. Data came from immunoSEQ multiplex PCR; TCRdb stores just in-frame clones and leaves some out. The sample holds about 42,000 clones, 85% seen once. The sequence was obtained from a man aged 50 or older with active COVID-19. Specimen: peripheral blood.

The CDR3 sequence: CASSQRPAGEETQYF. In DNA, the CDR3 is TGTGCCAGCAGCCAACGACCTGCCGGGGAAGAGACCCAGTACTTC. The rearrangement joins TRBV3-1 (or the pseudogene TRBV3-2) to TRBJ2-5; the D gene is possibly TRBD2 (5 bases). Germline CDR1 LGHDT, CDR2 YNNKEL (reference sequence). V was cut by 2 bases and J by 3 bases, with 13 bases left in between. This CDR3 is 15 amino acids long.